The clone carrying this TCR beta chain was counted at least ten times. As yet, its antigen is unknown. This entry comes from a study of spatial heterogeneity in lung cancer. Study-level background: Around two years after resection was the median timing of the follow-up PBMC samples, which were sequenced when available. Study-wide results and limits: Among blood samples, ubiquitous expanded tumor TCRs appeared more at resection than at follow-up.

CDR3 length: 15 amino acids. CDR1 is ENHRY, CDR2 SYGVKD, per germline. V lost 2 bases to trimming and J lost 7 bases; unmatched junction nucleotides: 6. Described time point: blood at routine non-recurrence follow-up after resection. In each case, whole RNA from tumor, nontumor lung or frozen PBMC was sequenced unsorted. The study tagged each TCR cDNA molecule with a unique molecular identifier. TCRdb used MiXCR to reprocess the 5' RACE reads, holding one entry per CDR3 protein. This sample has 110,000 or so distinct CDR3 sequences, with approximately 10% found just once. The chain couples TRBV10-3 to TRBJ2-1, with 9 bases identical to TRBD1. Sequencing was performed on PBMCs, taken at follow-up. This receptor was taken from a female donor with early-stage non-small cell lung cancer. CDR3 amino acids: CAISEVTGGKNEQFF. The CDR3 coding sequence is TGTGCCATCAGTGAGGTCACAGGGGGCAAGAATGAGCAGTTCTTC.